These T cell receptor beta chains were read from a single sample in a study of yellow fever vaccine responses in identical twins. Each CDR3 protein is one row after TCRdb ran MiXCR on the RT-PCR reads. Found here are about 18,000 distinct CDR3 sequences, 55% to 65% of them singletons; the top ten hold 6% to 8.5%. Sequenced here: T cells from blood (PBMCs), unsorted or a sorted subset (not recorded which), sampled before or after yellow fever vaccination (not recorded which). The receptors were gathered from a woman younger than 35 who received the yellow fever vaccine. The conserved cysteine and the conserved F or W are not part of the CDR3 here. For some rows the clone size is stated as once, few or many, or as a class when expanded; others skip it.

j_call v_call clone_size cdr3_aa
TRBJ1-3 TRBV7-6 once ASSLTGGAFGNTIY
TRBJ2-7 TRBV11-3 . ASSPPGVYEQY
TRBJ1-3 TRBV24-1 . ATKSAGTGYRSTIY
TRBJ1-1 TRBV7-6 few ASSPPGLTEAF
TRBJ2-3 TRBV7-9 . ASRPWESDTQY
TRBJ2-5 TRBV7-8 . ASSSLGGMETQY
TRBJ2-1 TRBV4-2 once ASSHGRISSYNEQF
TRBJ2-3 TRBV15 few ATSRDRGQGTDTQY
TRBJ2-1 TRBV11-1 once ASSAGLKVITRNNYNEQF
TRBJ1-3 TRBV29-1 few SVETRGEGNTIY
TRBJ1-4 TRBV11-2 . ASSQTFVAEREKLF
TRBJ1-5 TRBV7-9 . ASSDRTVNQPQH
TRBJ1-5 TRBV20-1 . SAPSGGQGNQPQH
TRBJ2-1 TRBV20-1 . SAGGLAGEYNEQF
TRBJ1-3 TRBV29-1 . SVATGVAGNTIY
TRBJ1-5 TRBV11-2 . ASSRRQGENSNQPQH
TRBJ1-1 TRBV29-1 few SVGQGVTEAF
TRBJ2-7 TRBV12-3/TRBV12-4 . ASSPTSGSYEQY
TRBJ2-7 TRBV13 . ASSLSSYEQY
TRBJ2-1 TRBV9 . ASSALGPRDNEQF
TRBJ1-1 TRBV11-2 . ASSFETNTEAF
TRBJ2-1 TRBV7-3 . ASSSYDNEQF
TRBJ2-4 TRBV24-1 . ATSSENIQY
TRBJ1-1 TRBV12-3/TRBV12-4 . ASSPFHWEMNTEAF
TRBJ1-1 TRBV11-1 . ASSKKDGGFAEAF
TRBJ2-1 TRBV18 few ASSRDSSYNEQF
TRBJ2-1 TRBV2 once ASSGGPLMNEQF
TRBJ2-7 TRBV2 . ASSEVQGSGKKDEQY
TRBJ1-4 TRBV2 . ASSAGTNNEKLF
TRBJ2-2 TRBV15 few ATSGEFQPGGTGELF
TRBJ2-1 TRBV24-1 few ATSDLTSSGTNEQF
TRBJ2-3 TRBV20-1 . SARRFAPSTDTQY
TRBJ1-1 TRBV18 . ASSRTDMNTEAF
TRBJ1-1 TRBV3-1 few ASSHGTRARNTEAF
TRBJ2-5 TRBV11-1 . ASSLRTGGQETQY
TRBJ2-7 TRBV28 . ASSSLLIYEQY
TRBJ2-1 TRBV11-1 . ASSQTGGMYNEQF
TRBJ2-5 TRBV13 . ASSPDRGKYQETQY
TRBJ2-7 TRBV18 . ASSPGPEQY
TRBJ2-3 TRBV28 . ASRELVTDTQY